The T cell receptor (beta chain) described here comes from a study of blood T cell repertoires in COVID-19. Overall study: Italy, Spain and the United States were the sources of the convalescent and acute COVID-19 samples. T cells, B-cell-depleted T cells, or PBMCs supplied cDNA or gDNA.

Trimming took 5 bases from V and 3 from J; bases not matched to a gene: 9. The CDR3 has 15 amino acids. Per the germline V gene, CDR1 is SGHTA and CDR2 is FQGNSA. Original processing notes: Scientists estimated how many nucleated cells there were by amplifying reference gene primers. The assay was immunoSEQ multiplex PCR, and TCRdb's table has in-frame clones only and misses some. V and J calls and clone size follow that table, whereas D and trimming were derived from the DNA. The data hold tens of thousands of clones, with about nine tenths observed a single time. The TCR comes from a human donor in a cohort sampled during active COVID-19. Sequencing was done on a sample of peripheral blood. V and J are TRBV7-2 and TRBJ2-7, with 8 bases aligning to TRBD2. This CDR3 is CASSPGLAEYYEQYF. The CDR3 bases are TGTGCCAGCAGCCCCGGACTAGCAGAATACTACGAGCAGTACTTC.